Each of the 31 T cell receptor beta chains below was sequenced from the same sample in a study of blood T cell repertoires in COVID-19. TCRdb keeps only in-frame clones here, not all; method: immunoSEQ multiplex PCR. The sample has about 180,000 clones; approximately 88% are singletons. Input material: peripheral blood. These receptors were collected from a woman aged 40 to 49 with COVID-19, enrolled during active disease.

The V and J genes are TRBV29-1 and TRBJ1-2; D ambiguous. Germline V CDR1 and CDR2: SQVTM, ANQGSEA. The CDR3 totals 12 residues. Trimming removed 4 bases from V and 4 bases from J, with 10 bases in between. The CDR3 loop reads CSVATDFYGYTF. The CDR3 DNA reads TGCAGCGTTGCCACAGATTTCTATGGCTACACCTTC.

The rearrangement uses TRBV10-2 and TRBJ1-5, with 7 bases identical to TRBD1. In germline, CDR1 is WSHSY, CDR2 SAAADI. The CDR3 totals 14 residues. The ends lost 4 bases at V and 4 bases at J; junction bases unmatched: 4. The CDR3 region is CASSVDRVNQPQHF. CDR3 DNA sequence: TGCGCCAGCAGTGTTGACAGGGTAAATCAGCCCCAGCATTTT.

V and J are TRBV7-9 and TRBJ2-5; D is perhaps TRBD1 (6 bases). Germline V gene lookup returns CDR1 SEHNR and CDR2 FQNEAQ (reference sequence). Trimming took 5 bases from V and 5 from J, leaving 18 bases between them. The length of the CDR3 is 15 residues. CDR3 nucleotide sequence: TGTGCCAGCAGCCCAGGGTGGGACATGAAGGAGACCCAGTACTTC. This translates into CASSPGWDMKETQYF.

The V gene is TRBV19, the J gene TRBJ1-1; 7 nucleotides match TRBD1. Trimming took 8 bases from V and 2 from J; bases not matched to a gene: 11. The germline V gene encodes CDR1 LNHDA and CDR2 SQIVND (reference sequence). The CDR3 loop spans 15 amino acids. The CDR3 sequence: CASRGTVSRNTEAFF. CDR3 DNA sequence: TGTGCCAGTCGCGGGACAGTCTCCCGAAACACTGAAGCTTTCTTT.

The chain combines TRBV23-1 with TRBJ1-6; TRBD1 might be the D (5 bases). TRBV23-1 is an ORF; its function is uncertain. The CDR3 is made up of 15 amino acids. Trimming removed 7 bases at V and 0 bases at J, with 10 bases between. In nucleotides, the CDR3 is TGCGCCAGCACTCCAGACAGCTCCTATAATTCACCCCTCCACTTT. This translates into CASTPDSSYNSPLHF.

The CDR3 DNA is TGCGCCAGCAGCTTGGCGCGGGGGAGGAACACTGAAGCTTTCTTT. Residues: CASSLARGRNTEAFF. The chain has TRBV5-1 and TRBJ1-1; maybe TRBD1 (5 bases). The CDR3 length is 15 residues. V lost 0 bases and J 1 base, leaving 10 bases between the germline ends. Germline V gene sequence: CDR1 SGHRS, CDR2 YFSETQ.

The CDR3 region is CSASVQGANYGYTF. In DNA form, the CDR3 reads TGCAGTGCTAGTGTGCAGGGGGCTAACTATGGCTACACCTTC. The chain joins TRBV20-1 to TRBJ1-2, with 7 bases lining up with TRBD1. Germline V gene sequence: CDR1 DFQATT, CDR2 SNEGSKA (reference sequence). The V gene end was trimmed by 3 bases and the J gene end by 0 bases; junction bases not matched to a gene: 4. The CDR3 contains 14 residues.

The chain uses TRBV20-1 and TRBJ1-3, with D unclear. The CDR3 consists of 11 residues. Germline CDR1 and CDR2: DFQATT and SNEGSKA (reference sequence). Trimming took off 7 bases at V and 3 bases at J, with 7 bases between the two ends. CDR3 residues: CSVVGGNTIYF. The CDR3 region has the DNA TGCAGTGTAGTCGGTGGAAACACCATATATTTT.

The rearrangement joins TRBV14 to TRBJ1-3; TRBD1 might be the D (6 bases). Germline assignment: CDR1 SGHDN and CDR2 FVKESK. This CDR3 has 14 amino acids. V dropped 5 bases and J dropped 3 bases, with 11 bases sitting between them. The DNA of the CDR3 is TGTGCCAGCAGCTCAGGGGTTTTTGGAAACACCATATATTTT. Encoded protein: CASSSGVFGNTIYF.

The V call is TRBV5-1, the J call TRBJ2-5; TRBD2 matches 11 bases. Germline V gene sequence: CDR1 SGHRS, CDR2 YFSETQ. The CDR3 is made up of 16 amino acids. Trimming removed 0 bases from V and 4 bases from J; junction bases left unmatched: 5. This chain's CDR3 is CASSLGSSGGLETQYF. The CDR3 DNA reads as TGCGCCAGCAGCTTGGGATCTAGCGGGGGGCTAGAGACCCAGTACTTC.

The chain is built from TRBV24-1 and TRBJ1-2; a possible D gene is TRBD1 (6 bases). The V gene's germline CDR1 is KGHDR and CDR2 SFDVKD. Between the trimmed V and J ends, which lost 3 bases and 4 bases, there was a span of 11 bases. The CDR3 totals 14 residues. The CDR3 sequence: CATSDLQGTYGYTF. The CDR3 coding sequence is TGTGCCACCAGTGATCTACAGGGCACCTATGGCTACACCTTC.

This clone was counted a single time. The chain combines TRBV5-4 with TRBJ2-5; maybe TRBD2 (6 bases). The CDR3 runs 15 residues. V was shortened by 0 bases and J by 2 bases, with 11 bases between the two germline ends. Germline CDR1 reads SGHNT; CDR2 reads YYREEE (reference sequence). The CDR3 spells CASSLEGLLQETQYF. CDR3 nucleotides: TGTGCCAGCAGCTTGGAGGGACTCTTACAAGAGACCCAGTACTTC.

There are a few counts of this clone. Other DNA sequences in the sample encode the same CDR3. This chain connects TRBV5-1 to TRBJ2-7; maybe TRBD1 (5 bases). Germline V gives CDR1 SGHRS, CDR2 YFSETQ. With 2 bases removed from V and 6 bases from J, the gap between germline ends came to 9 bases. This CDR3 region has 12 residues. CDR3 loop: CASSFQGGEQYF. The CDR3 DNA reads TGCGCCAGCAGCTTTCAGGGCGGCGAGCAGTACTTC.

V gene TRBV27 combines with J gene TRBJ2-1; 16 positions agree with TRBD2. This CDR3 is built from 19 residues. Germline-derived CDR1 and CDR2 are MNHEY and SMNVEV (reference sequence). V lost 4 bases, J lost 8 bases, and 14 bases stayed unmatched. The CDR3 sequence: CASSSRTGTSGGAFDEQFF. DNA for the CDR3: TGTGCCAGCAGTTCGCGCACCGGGACTAGCGGGGGGGCCTTCGATGAGCAGTTCTTC.

V usage is TRBV29-1 and J usage is TRBJ2-7, with D perhaps matching TRBD1 (6 bases). CDR1 is SQVTM and CDR2 is ANQGSEA in the germline V gene. V was pared by 2 bases and J by 3 bases, with 11 bases between. This CDR3 comprises 13 residues. CDR3: CSVEIQGHYEQYF. CDR3 in DNA: TGCAGCGTTGAAATCCAGGGGCACTACGAGCAGTACTTC.

V and J are TRBV3-1 (or the pseudogene TRBV3-2) and TRBJ2-7; D remains unclear. This CDR3 spans 14 amino acids. Germline CDR1 reads LGHDT; CDR2 reads YNNKEL (reference sequence). V was shortened by 1 base and J by 0 bases, with 7 bases between the two germline ends. The CDR3 here is CASSQALSSYEQYF. DNA for the CDR3: TGTGCCAGCAGCCAAGCCCTTAGCTCCTACGAGCAGTACTTC.

The chain is built from TRBV7-9 and TRBJ2-5, with D possibly matching TRBD1 (6 bases). The CDR3 sequence is 12 residues long. CDR1 and CDR2 from the germline V gene are SEHNR and FQNEAQ (reference sequence). The V end lost 11 bases, the J end lost 2 bases, and 12 bases lay between the germline ends. Written as DNA, the CDR3 is TGTGCCTTTCAGGGGCCACAAGAGACCCAGTACTTC. This codes for CAFQGPQETQYF.

At least ten counts were recorded for this clone. The chain joins TRBV6-2 or TRBV6-3 to TRBJ2-2, with 13 bases lining up with TRBD2. This CDR3 has 17 residues. V trimming: 6 bases; J trimming: 4 bases; junction bases outside the gene matches: 8. Germline V lookup: CDR1 MNHEY, CDR2 SVGEGT. The CDR3 nucleotides are TGTGCCAGCAGCAGGACTAGCGGGGGCCCGATCACCGGGGAGCTGTTTTTT. Translating it yields CASSRTSGGPITGELFF.

This sequence joins TRBV7-9 and TRBJ1-1; the D is unclear. V lost 7 bases, J lost 0 bases, and 12 bases lay in between. Germline CDR1 is SEHNR and CDR2 is FQNEAQ (reference sequence). This CDR3 comprises 14 residues. DNA of the CDR3: TGTGCCAGCACCTTGGGCGGGATGAACACTGAAGCTTTCTTT. Translating it yields CASTLGGMNTEAFF.

The genes are TRBV27 and TRBJ1-2, with TRBD1 matching over 8 bases. The CDR3 runs to 13 residues. J gave up 6 bases and V 4 bases, and 4 bases lay outside the gene matches. In germline, CDR1 is MNHEY, CDR2 SMNVEV (reference sequence). CDR3 DNA sequence: TGTGCCAGCAGTTGGGACAGGCGGAATGGCTACACCTTC. This sequence encodes CASSWDRRNGYTF.

As for this clone: One junction end does not reproduce the germline sequence, and a read error may be involved. V usage is TRBV5-4 and J usage is TRBJ2-7; tentative D call: TRBD2 (6 bases). This CDR3 spans 15 amino acids. CDR1 SGHNT and CDR2 YYREEE come from the germline V gene (reference sequence). Written as DNA, the CDR3 is TGTGCCAGCAGTTTGGTGGAGGGAGCATTTCGCGAGCAGTACTTC. It specifies CASSLVEGAFREQYF.

The gene calls are TRBV4-1 and TRBJ1-4; the D is unclear. The V and J ends lost 4 bases and 3 bases respectively, with 9 bases between them. Germline V gene lookup returns CDR1 MGHRA and CDR2 YSYEKL. The CDR3 runs 14 residues. The CDR3 sequence: CASSPRGANEKLFF. The CDR3 DNA reads as TGCGCCAGCAGCCCCCGCGGGGCTAATGAAAAACTGTTTTTT.

CDR3 amino acids: CASSDQGSSPDTQYF. DNA of the CDR3: TGTGCCAGCAGTGACCAGGGTTCTTCCCCAGATACGCAGTATTTT. The V gene is TRBV6-4, the J gene TRBJ2-3; D is perhaps TRBD1 (5 bases). CDR3 length: 15 residues. Trimming removed 2 bases at V and 4 bases at J, with 13 bases between. CDR1 and CDR2 from the germline V gene are MRHNA and SNTAGT.

A note on this clone: One end of the junction varies from germline; a read error may be responsible. The chain joins TRBV10-2 to TRBJ1-2; D is uncertain. This CDR3 has 11 amino acids. Germline V gene lookup returns CDR1 WSHSY and CDR2 SAAADI. The CDR3 reads CASSETTGIVF. The CDR3 nucleotides are TGCGCCAGCAGTGAGACGACCGGGATAGTCTTC.

The chain combines TRBV28 with TRBJ1-5; D not certain. V was shortened by 2 bases and J by 11 bases, with 10 bases between the two germline ends. Germline CDR1 reads MDHEN; CDR2 reads SYDVKM. This CDR3 contains 12 residues. The CDR3 loop reads CASSLGTPAQHF. CDR3 sequence (DNA): TGTGCCAGCAGTTTAGGTACGCCAGCCCAGCATTTT. Together with reference TRBV28 and TRBJ1-5, the CDR3 gives the full variable domain: DVKVTQSSRYLVKRTGEKVFLECVQDMDHENMFWYRQDPGLGLRLIYFSYDVKMKEKGDIPEGYSVSREKKERFSLILESASTNQTSMYLCASSLGTPAQHFGDGTRLSIL.

The rearrangement joins TRBV6-5 to TRBJ1-2; 9 nucleotides line up with TRBD1. The CDR3 runs 14 residues. V dropped 7 bases and J dropped 5; count of bases not matched to a gene: 8. The germline V gene has CDR1 MNHEY and CDR2 SVGAGI. CDR3 sequence (DNA): TGTGCCAGCAACAACAAACAGGGGGCGTATGGCTACACCTTC. It translates to CASNNKQGAYGYTF.

This clone was picked up a small number of times. The chain employs TRBV11-2 and TRBJ1-1; TRBD1 matches 8 bases. The trim removed 6 bases at V and 2 bases at J, leaving 8 bases unmatched. Germline assignment: CDR1 SGHAT and CDR2 FQNNGV. This CDR3 is 15 amino acids long. DNA of the CDR3: TGTGCCAGCAGGACTCCCAGGGGGCGAAACACTGAAGCTTTCTTT. Translation: CASRTPRGRNTEAFF.

The V and J genes are TRBV7-9 and TRBJ2-4; 7 nucleotides match TRBD1. The CDR3 spans 16 residues. V dropped 4 bases and J dropped 4; count of bases not matched to a gene: 10. Germline V gene sequence: CDR1 SEHNR, CDR2 FQNEAQ (reference sequence). The CDR3 sequence: CASSSLRDSTKNIQYF. The CDR3 DNA reads as TGTGCCAGCAGCTCTCTCCGGGACAGCACAAAAAACATTCAGTACTTC.

The chain has TRBV6-5 and TRBJ2-1; D is perhaps TRBD1 (5 bases). The germline V gene encodes CDR1 MNHEY and CDR2 SVGAGI. Trimming shortened V by 0 bases and J by 7 bases, and 10 bases separated the two germline ends. This CDR3 spans 14 amino acids. The CDR3 sequence is CASSYSGQGNEQFF. CDR3 in DNA: TGTGCCAGCAGTTACTCGGGTCAGGGTAATGAGCAGTTCTTC.

Concerning this clone: At one of its ends the junction is not consistent with the germline gene, which may arise from a read error. J is TRBJ1-1 and V is TRBV14; D is possibly TRBD1 (5 bases). Germline loops: CDR1 SGHDN, CDR2 FVKESK. This CDR3 spans 13 amino acids. As DNA, the CDR3 is TGTGCCAGCAGTCAAGTCGGGCCTCGGGGGGCTTTCTTT. It yields the protein CASSQVGPRGAFF.

The gene calls are TRBV6-2 or TRBV6-3 and TRBJ1-2; tentatively, D is TRBD1 (5 bases). Germline V gene sequence: CDR1 MNHEY, CDR2 SVGEGT. V was trimmed by 0 bases and J by 7 bases, leaving 18 bases between them. This CDR3 is built from 16 residues. Here the CDR3 reads CASSYSRQTTLGGYTF. The CDR3 coding sequence is TGTGCCAGCAGTTACTCAAGACAGACGACCCTCGGTGGCTACACCTTC.